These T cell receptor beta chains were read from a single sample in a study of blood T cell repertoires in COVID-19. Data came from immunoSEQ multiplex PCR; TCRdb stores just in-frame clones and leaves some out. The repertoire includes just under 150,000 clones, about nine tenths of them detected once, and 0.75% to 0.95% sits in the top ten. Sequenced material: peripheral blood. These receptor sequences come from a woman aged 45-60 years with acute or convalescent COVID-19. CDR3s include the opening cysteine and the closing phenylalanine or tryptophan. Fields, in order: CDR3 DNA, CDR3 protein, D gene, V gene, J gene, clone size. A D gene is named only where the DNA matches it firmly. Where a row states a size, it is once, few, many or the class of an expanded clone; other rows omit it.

CDR3nt: TGTGCCAGCAGCGCCGGGACAAACTACTACGAGCAGTACTTC
CDR3aa: CASSAGTNYYEQYF
d_gene: .
v_gene: TRBV9
j_gene: TRBJ2-7
abundance: .

CDR3nt: TGTGCCAGCAGCCCCCGAGGAGCCTCCACAGATACGCAGTATTTT
CDR3aa: CASSPRGASTDTQYF
d_gene: .
v_gene: TRBV11-3
j_gene: TRBJ2-3
abundance: .

CDR3nt: TGCGGGAGCGCTCGGGGAGGGACAGATACGCAGTATTTT
CDR3aa: CGSARGGTDTQYF
d_gene: TRBD2
v_gene: TRBV10-1
j_gene: TRBJ2-3
abundance: .

CDR3nt: TGTGCCAGTAGTACAGGGACCGGGACAGGATGGGAAAAACTGTTTTTT
CDR3aa: CASSTGTGTGWEKLFF
d_gene: TRBD1
v_gene: TRBV19
j_gene: TRBJ1-4
abundance: .

CDR3nt: TGTGCCAGCAGCTTAGAGACTAGCGCATACAATGAGCAGTTCTTC
CDR3aa: CASSLETSAYNEQFF
d_gene: TRBD2
v_gene: TRBV7-6
j_gene: TRBJ2-1
abundance: .

CDR3nt: TGTGCCAGCAGCTCCCGAGCGGGGAGAAGCTCCTACAATGAGCAGTTCTTC
CDR3aa: CASSSRAGRSSYNEQFF
d_gene: TRBD2
v_gene: TRBV7-3
j_gene: TRBJ2-1
abundance: .

CDR3nt: TGTGCCAGCAGCGGGGGCTTCCTCTGGACCGGGGAGCTGTTTTTT
CDR3aa: CASSGGFLWTGELFF
d_gene: .
v_gene: TRBV9
j_gene: TRBJ2-2
abundance: .

CDR3nt: TGTGCCAGCAGCTTACCCGGGGAAACTCACCACGAGCAGTACTTC
CDR3aa: CASSLPGETHHEQYF
d_gene: .
v_gene: TRBV7-6
j_gene: TRBJ2-7
abundance: .

CDR3nt: TGTGCCAGCAGCTTAAAGGGCCAGGGGACCCAGTACTTC
CDR3aa: CASSLKGQGTQYF
d_gene: .
v_gene: TRBV7-3
j_gene: TRBJ2-5
abundance: once

CDR3nt: TGTGCCAGTAGACAACAAGGGGGACCTGAAGCTTTCTTT
CDR3aa: CASRQQGGPEAFF
d_gene: .
v_gene: TRBV19
j_gene: TRBJ1-1
abundance: .

CDR3nt: TGCGCCAGCAGCCAAAAAGGGGCAGCGGAAGCTTTCTTT
CDR3aa: CASSQKGAAEAFF
d_gene: .
v_gene: TRBV4-1
j_gene: TRBJ1-1
abundance: once